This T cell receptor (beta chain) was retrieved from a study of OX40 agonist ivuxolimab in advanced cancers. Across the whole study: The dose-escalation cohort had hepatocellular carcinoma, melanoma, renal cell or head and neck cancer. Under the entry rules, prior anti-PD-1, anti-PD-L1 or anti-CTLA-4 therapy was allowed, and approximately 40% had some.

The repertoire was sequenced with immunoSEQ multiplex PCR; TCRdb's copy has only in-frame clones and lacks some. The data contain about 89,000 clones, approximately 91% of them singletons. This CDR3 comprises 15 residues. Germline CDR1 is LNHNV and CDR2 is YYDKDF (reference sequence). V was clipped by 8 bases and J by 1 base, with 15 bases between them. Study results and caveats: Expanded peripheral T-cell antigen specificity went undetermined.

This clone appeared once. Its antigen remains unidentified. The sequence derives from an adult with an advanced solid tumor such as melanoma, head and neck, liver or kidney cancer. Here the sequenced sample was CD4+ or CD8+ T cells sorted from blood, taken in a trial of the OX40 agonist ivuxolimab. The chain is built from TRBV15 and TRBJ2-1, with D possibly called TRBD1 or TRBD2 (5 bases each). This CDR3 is CATHPGPQSYNEQFF. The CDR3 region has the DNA TGTGCCACCCACCCGGGGCCTCAATCCTACAATGAGCAGTTCTTC.